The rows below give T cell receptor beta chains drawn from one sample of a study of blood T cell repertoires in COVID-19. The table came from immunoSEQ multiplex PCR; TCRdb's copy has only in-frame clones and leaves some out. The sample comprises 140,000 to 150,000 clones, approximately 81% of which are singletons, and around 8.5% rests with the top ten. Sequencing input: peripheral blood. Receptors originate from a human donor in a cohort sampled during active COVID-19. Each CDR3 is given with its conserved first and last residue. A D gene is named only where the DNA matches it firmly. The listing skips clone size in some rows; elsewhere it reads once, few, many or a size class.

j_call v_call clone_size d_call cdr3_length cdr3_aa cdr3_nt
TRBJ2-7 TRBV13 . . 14 CASSLGKRLYEQYF TGTGCCAGCAGCTTAGGTAAGCGACTCTACGAGCAGTACTTC
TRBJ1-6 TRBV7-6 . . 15 CASSPFRGDNSPLHF TGTGCCAGCAGCCCGTTCCGGGGAGATAATTCACCCCTCCACTTT
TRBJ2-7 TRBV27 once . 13 CASSDREAYEQYF TGTGCCAGCAGTGACAGGGAGGCCTACGAGCAGTACTTC
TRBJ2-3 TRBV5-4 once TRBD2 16 CASSPRGGGRTDTQYF TGTGCCAGCAGCCCCCGTGGGGGGGGACGCACAGATACGCAGTATTTT
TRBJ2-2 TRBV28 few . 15 CASSFVAAGTGELFF TGTGCCAGCAGTTTCGTCGCGGCCGGCACCGGGGAGCTGTTTTTT
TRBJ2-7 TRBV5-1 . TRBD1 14 CASSLDQGAYEQYF TGCGCCAGCAGCCTGGATCAGGGGGCCTACGAGCAGTACTTC
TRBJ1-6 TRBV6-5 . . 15 CASRMWDSYNSPLHF TGTGCCAGCAGGATGTGGGACTCGTATAATTCACCCCTCCACTTT
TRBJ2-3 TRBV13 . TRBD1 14 CASRRTGMGDTQYF TGTGCCAGCAGGCGGACAGGAATGGGGGATACGCAGTATTTT
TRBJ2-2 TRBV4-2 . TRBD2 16 CASSQGLAANTGELFF TGTGCCAGCAGCCAAGGACTAGCAGCGAACACCGGGGAGCTGTTTTTT
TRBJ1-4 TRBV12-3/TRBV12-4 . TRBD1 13 CASSGQGREKLFF TGTGCCAGCAGTGGACAGGGTCGTGAAAAACTGTTTTTT
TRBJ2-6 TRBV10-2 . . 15 CASSERRAGANVLTF TGCGCCAGCAGTGAGAGGAGGGCTGGGGCCAACGTCCTGACTTTC
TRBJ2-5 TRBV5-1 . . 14 CASGLQGRQETQYF TGCGCCAGCGGGTTACAGGGACGGCAAGAGACCCAGTACTTC
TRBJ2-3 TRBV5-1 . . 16 CASSHPKTGRIDTQYF TGCGCCAGCAGCCACCCGAAGACAGGGAGGATAGATACGCAGTATTTT
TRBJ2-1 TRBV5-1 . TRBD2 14 CASSHYTGGNEQFF TGCGCCAGCAGCCACTACACGGGAGGAAATGAGCAGTTCTTC
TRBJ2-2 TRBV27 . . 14 CASSLRWNTGELFF TGTGCCAGCAGTTTACGGTGGAACACCGGGGAGCTGTTTTTT
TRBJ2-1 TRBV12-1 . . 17 CASSFRGREFSYNEQFF TGTGCCAGCAGCTTTCGTGGGCGGGAGTTCTCCTACAATGAGCAGTTCTTC
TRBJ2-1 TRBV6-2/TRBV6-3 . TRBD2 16 CASSYSKAGGHNEQFF TGTGCCAGCAGTTACTCGAAGGCGGGAGGCCACAATGAGCAGTTCTTC
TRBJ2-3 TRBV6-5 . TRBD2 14 CASRPGTSGDTQYF TGTGCCAGCAGGCCCGGGACTAGCGGAGATACGCAGTATTTT
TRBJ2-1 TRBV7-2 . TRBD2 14 CASSRSGNYNEQFF TGTGCCAGCAGCAGGAGCGGGAACTACAATGAGCAGTTCTTC
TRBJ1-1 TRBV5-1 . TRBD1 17 CASSLAGQGAMNTEAFF TGCGCCAGCAGCTTGGCAGGACAGGGGGCTATGAACACTGAAGCTTTCTTT
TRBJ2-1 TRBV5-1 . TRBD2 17 CASSLVTGTSGHNEQFF TGCGCCAGCAGCTTGGTTACCGGGACTAGCGGCCACAATGAGCAGTTCTTC
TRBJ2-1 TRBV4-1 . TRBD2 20 CASSQDAWDWSLAGGLEQFF TGCGCCAGCAGCCAAGATGCCTGGGACTGGTCCCTAGCGGGAGGGCTTGAGCAGTTCTTC
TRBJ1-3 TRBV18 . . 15 CASSPAKHSGNTIYF TGTGCCAGCTCACCTGCCAAACACTCTGGAAACACCATATATTTT
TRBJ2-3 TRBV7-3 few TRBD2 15 CASSRGLAGGGGQYF TGTGCCAGCAGCCGCGGACTAGCGGGAGGGGGCGGGCAGTATTTT
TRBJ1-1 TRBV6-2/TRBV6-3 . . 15 CASSRPGHLNTEAFF TGTGCCAGCAGCCGGCCGGGACACTTGAACACTGAAGCTTTCTTT
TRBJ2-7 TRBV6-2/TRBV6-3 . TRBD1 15 CASSYHRDRGAEQYF TGTGCCAGCAGTTACCACCGGGACAGGGGCGCCGAGCAGTACTTC
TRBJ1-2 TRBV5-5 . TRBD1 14 CASSLAETGFGYTF TGTGCCAGCAGCTTGGCTGAGACAGGGTTCGGCTACACCTTC
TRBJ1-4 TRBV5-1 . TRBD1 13 CASSLGQGEKLFF TGCGCCAGCAGCTTAGGACAGGGGGAAAAACTGTTTTTT
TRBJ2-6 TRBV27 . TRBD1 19 CASRRQGLDPSSGANVLTF TGTGCCAGCAGGAGACAGGGGTTGGACCCCAGCTCTGGGGCCAACGTCCTGACTTTC
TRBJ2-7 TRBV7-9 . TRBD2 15 CASSVQSGRAGEQYF TGTGCCAGCAGCGTTCAGAGCGGGAGGGCCGGGGAGCAGTACTTC
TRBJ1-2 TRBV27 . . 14 CASSVTALPGGYTF TGTGCCAGCAGCGTGACCGCCCTACCGGGGGGCTACACCTTC
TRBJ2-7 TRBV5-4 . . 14 CASSSADTTYEQYF TGTGCCAGCAGCTCGGCGGACACCACCTACGAGCAGTACTTC
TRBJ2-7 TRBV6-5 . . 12 CASIRGSYEQYF TGTGCCAGCATTCGAGGCAGCTACGAGCAGTACTTC
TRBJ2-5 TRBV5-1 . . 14 CASSGGTGRETQYF TGCGCCAGCAGCGGAGGGACTGGGAGGGAGACCCAGTACTTC
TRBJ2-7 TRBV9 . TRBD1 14 CASSTDRNSYEQYF TGTGCCAGCAGCACGGACAGGAACTCCTACGAGCAGTACTTC
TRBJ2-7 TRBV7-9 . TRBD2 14 CASSLGLAAYEQYF TGTGCCAGCAGCCTCGGACTAGCGGCCTACGAGCAGTACTTC
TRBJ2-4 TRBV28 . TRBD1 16 CASSSPGTGAGNIQYF TGTGCCAGCAGCTCACCTGGGACAGGGGCGGGAAACATTCAGTACTTC
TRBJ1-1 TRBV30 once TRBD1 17 CAWFFGTGGLKGTEAFF TGTGCCTGGTTTTTTGGGACAGGGGGCCTAAAGGGCACTGAAGCTTTCTTT
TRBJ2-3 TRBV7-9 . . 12 CASSLAGGSQYF TGTGCCAGCAGCTTAGCTGGGGGGAGTCAGTATTTT
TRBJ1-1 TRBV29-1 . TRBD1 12 CRIDRGNTEAFF TGCAGGATTGACAGGGGGAACACTGAAGCTTTCTTT
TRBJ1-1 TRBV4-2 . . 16 CASSQETGVIYTEAFF TGTGCCAGCAGCCAAGAGACCGGGGTTATATACACTGAAGCTTTCTTT
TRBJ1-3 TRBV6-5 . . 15 CASSRQGWSGNTIYF TGTGCCAGCAGTCGTCAGGGGTGGAGTGGAAACACCATATATTTT
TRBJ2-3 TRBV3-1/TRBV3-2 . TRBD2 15 CASSRLAGSIDTQYF TGTGCCAGCAGCCGACTAGCGGGAAGTATAGATACGCAGTATTTT
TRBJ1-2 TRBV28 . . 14 CASSSAGFGYGYTF TGTGCCAGCAGTTCGGCAGGGTTCGGCTATGGCTACACCTTC
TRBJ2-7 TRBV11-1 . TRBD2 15 CASSASSGSPHEQYF TGTGCCAGCAGCGCCTCTAGCGGGAGTCCCCACGAGCAGTACTTC
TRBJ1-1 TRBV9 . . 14 CASSGDTEGTEAFF TGTGCCAGCAGCGGAGACACAGAGGGAACTGAAGCTTTCTTT
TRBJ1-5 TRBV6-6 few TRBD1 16 CASTGTGGTSNQPQHF TGTGCCAGCACCGGGACAGGGGGCACCAGCAATCAGCCCCAGCATTTT
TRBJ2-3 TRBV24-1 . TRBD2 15 CATSEAGGNTDTQYF TGTGCCACCAGTGAAGCGGGAGGGAACACAGATACGCAGTATTTT
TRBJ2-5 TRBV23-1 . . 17 CASSQFLDRTKQETQYF TGCGCCAGCAGTCAATTCCTGGACAGAACAAAACAAGAGACCCAGTACTTC
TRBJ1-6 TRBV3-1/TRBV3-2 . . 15 CASSQGSSYNSPLHF TGTGCCAGCAGCCAAGGGAGCTCCTATAATTCACCCCTCCACTTT
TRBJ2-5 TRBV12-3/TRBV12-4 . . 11 CASSRRETQYF TGTGCCAGCAGTCGTAGAGAGACCCAGTACTTC
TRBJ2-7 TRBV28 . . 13 CASSLSRAYEQYF TGTGCCAGCAGTCTTTCCAGGGCCTACGAGCAGTACTTC
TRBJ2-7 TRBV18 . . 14 CASSLSTQTYEQYF TGTGCCAGCTCACTATCGACACAAACCTACGAGCAGTACTTC